A selection of T cell receptor beta chains follows, all from one sample in a study of T cell responses to AZD1222 COVID-19 vaccine. Measured with immunoSEQ multiplex PCR; TCRdb has only the in-frame clones, and not every one. The data hold under 150,000 clones, with roughly 90% observed a single time. Material: peripheral blood, obtained 28 days after the second AZD1222 dose. The receptors originated from an adult who received the AZD1222 COVID-19 vaccine. Both conserved end residues are part of each CDR3. The order of the fields is clone size, V gene, CDR3 length, J gene, D gene, CDR3 protein, CDR3 DNA. A D gene is named only where the DNA matches it firmly. The size of a clone is reported for some rows only, either as once, few or many, or as a class for expanded clones.

size: NA; V: TRBV7-8; length: 13; J: TRBJ2-3; D: NA; CDR3: CASSLSSTDTQYF; DNA: TGTGCCAGCAGCTTGTCTAGTACGGATACGCAGTATTTT
size: NA; V: TRBV25-1; length: 14; J: TRBJ2-7; D: NA; CDR3: CASSERRFPYEQYF; DNA: TGTGCCAGCAGTGAACGGAGGTTTCCCTACGAGCAGTACTTC
size: NA; V: TRBV6-1; length: 17; J: TRBJ1-2; D: TRBD1; CDR3: CASSETGAGGIDYGYTF; DNA: TGTGCCAGCAGCGAAACGGGAGCAGGGGGCATCGACTATGGCTACACCTTC
size: NA; V: TRBV2; length: 12; J: TRBJ1-2; D: NA; CDR3: CASQTGSYGYTF; DNA: TGTGCCAGCCAAACAGGGTCTTATGGCTACACCTTC
size: NA; V: TRBV19; length: 17; J: TRBJ2-3; D: NA; CDR3: CASSPGPQPFLRDTQYF; DNA: TGTGCCAGTAGTCCAGGACCGCAACCCTTTCTTAGGGATACGCAGTATTTT
size: NA; V: TRBV19; length: 16; J: TRBJ1-5; D: NA; CDR3: CASRGEASRGNQPQHF; DNA: TGTGCCAGTAGGGGGGAGGCCTCCAGGGGCAATCAGCCCCAGCATTTT
size: NA; V: TRBV28; length: 15; J: TRBJ1-5; D: NA; CDR3: CASRKQGNSNQPQHF; DNA: TGTGCCAGCAGGAAACAGGGTAATAGCAATCAGCCCCAGCATTTT
size: NA; V: TRBV7-2; length: 12; J: TRBJ2-7; D: NA; CDR3: CASSLSAYEQYF; DNA: TGTGCCAGCAGCCTTAGTGCCTACGAGCAGTACTTC
size: NA; V: TRBV5-4; length: 13; J: TRBJ2-1; D: NA; CDR3: CASSFDMGAEQFF; DNA: TGTGCCAGCAGCTTTGACATGGGGGCTGAGCAGTTCTTC
size: NA; V: TRBV9; length: 13; J: TRBJ1-2; D: NA; CDR3: CASGVAGGYGYTF; DNA: TGTGCCAGTGGCGTGGCAGGAGGCTATGGCTACACCTTC
size: NA; V: TRBV25-1; length: 15; J: TRBJ1-2; D: TRBD1; CDR3: CATISPGTGVYGYTF; DNA: TGTGCCACCATAAGTCCCGGGACAGGGGTCTATGGCTACACCTTC
size: once; V: TRBV27; length: 15; J: TRBJ2-1; D: TRBD2; CDR3: CASSRGGTTYNEQFF; DNA: TGTGCCAGCAGTCGGGGGGGCACCACCTACAATGAGCAGTTCTTC
size: few; V: TRBV28; length: 15; J: TRBJ2-3; D: TRBD1; CDR3: CASSLQGAWGDTQYF; DNA: TGTGCCAGCAGTTTACAGGGGGCGTGGGGAGATACGCAGTATTTT
size: NA; V: TRBV7-9; length: 15; J: TRBJ2-1; D: TRBD1; CDR3: CASSLGGQGYNEQFF; DNA: TGTGCCAGCAGCTTAGGGGGACAGGGTTACAATGAGCAGTTCTTC
size: NA; V: TRBV28; length: 12; J: TRBJ1-5; D: TRBD1; CDR3: CASSPTTGQGHF; DNA: TGTGCCAGCAGTCCCACGACAGGGCAAGGGCATTTT
size: NA; V: TRBV5-1; length: 14; J: TRBJ1-1; D: NA; CDR3: CASSFTPGATEAFF; DNA: TGCGCCAGCAGCTTCACTCCGGGAGCAACTGAAGCTTTCTTT
size: NA; V: TRBV5-1; length: 11; J: TRBJ2-7; D: NA; CDR3: CASSLGTTVYF; DNA: TGCGCCAGCAGCTTGGGGACTACAGTATACTTC
size: NA; V: TRBV6-1; length: 15; J: TRBJ1-3; D: NA; CDR3: CASSEAGGPGNTIYF; DNA: TGTGCCAGCAGTGAAGCGGGGGGACCAGGAAACACCATATATTTT
size: NA; V: TRBV6-2/TRBV6-3; length: 18; J: TRBJ2-3; D: TRBD2; CDR3: CASSGGLAGGLRTDTQYF; DNA: TGTGCCAGCAGCGGGGGACTAGCGGGGGGCCTACGGACAGATACGCAGTATTTT
size: NA; V: TRBV18; length: 14; J: TRBJ1-5; D: NA; CDR3: CASSPSGPDQPQHF; DNA: TGTGCCAGCTCACCATCGGGCCCGGATCAGCCCCAGCATTTT
size: NA; V: TRBV19; length: 13; J: TRBJ2-3; D: NA; CDR3: CASSDLSVDTQYF; DNA: TGTGCCAGTAGTGACCTTAGCGTAGATACGCAGTATTTT
size: NA; V: TRBV5-1; length: 17; J: TRBJ1-1; D: NA; CDR3: CASRRGGILGRDTEAFF; DNA: TGCGCCAGCAGGCGCGGTGGGATATTGGGTCGGGACACTGAAGCTTTCTTT
size: NA; V: TRBV18; length: 19; J: TRBJ2-5; D: TRBD2; CDR3: CASSPSRTSGGLNQETQYF; DNA: TGTGCCAGCTCACCATCCCGGACTAGCGGGGGACTAAACCAAGAGACCCAGTACTTC
size: once; V: TRBV7-9; length: 16; J: TRBJ2-3; D: TRBD2; CDR3: CASSLESGKVTDTQYF; DNA: TGTGCCAGCAGCTTAGAGAGCGGGAAGGTTACAGATACGCAGTATTTT
size: NA; V: TRBV5-1; length: 16; J: TRBJ1-2; D: NA; CDR3: CASSLEVTAGNYGYTF; DNA: TGCGCCAGCAGCTTGGAAGTCACTGCGGGGAACTATGGCTACACCTTC
size: NA; V: TRBV6-6; length: 13; J: TRBJ2-7; D: NA; CDR3: CASTPSPRLEQYF; DNA: TGTGCCAGCACCCCCTCCCCCCGCCTCGAGCAGTACTTC
size: NA; V: TRBV7-3; length: 15; J: TRBJ2-5; D: NA; CDR3: CASSPNQGLGETQYF; DNA: TGTGCCAGCAGCCCTAATCAGGGCTTGGGAGAGACCCAGTACTTC
size: once; V: TRBV5-4; length: 15; J: TRBJ2-7; D: TRBD2; CDR3: CASSFGGRGNYEQYF; DNA: TGTGCCAGCAGCTTTGGAGGGAGGGGAAACTACGAGCAGTACTTC
size: NA; V: TRBV7-2; length: 14; J: TRBJ2-7; D: TRBD2; CDR3: CASRFSGGAYEQYF; DNA: TGTGCCAGCAGATTTAGCGGGGGGGCCTACGAGCAGTACTTC
size: NA; V: TRBV19; length: 16; J: TRBJ2-2; D: NA; CDR3: CASSYFLTANTGELFF; DNA: TGTGCCAGTAGTTATTTCTTGACAGCGAACACCGGGGAGCTGTTTTTT
size: NA; V: TRBV7-3; length: 16; J: TRBJ2-5; D: TRBD2; CDR3: CASSLIGRGVQETQYF; DNA: TGTGCCAGCAGCTTAATTGGGCGGGGGGTACAAGAGACCCAGTACTTC
size: NA; V: TRBV29-1; length: 12; J: TRBJ2-3; D: TRBD2; CDR3: CSMGTNTDTQYF; DNA: TGCAGCATGGGGACTAACACAGATACGCAGTATTTT
size: NA; V: TRBV5-4; length: 14; J: TRBJ1-6; D: NA; CDR3: CASSFALENSPLHF; DNA: TGTGCCAGCAGCTTCGCCCTTGAAAATTCACCCCTCCACTTT
size: NA; V: TRBV19; length: 15; J: TRBJ1-2; D: NA; CDR3: CASSDPRGRGYGYTF; DNA: TGTGCCAGTAGCGACCCCCGGGGGCGGGGCTATGGCTACACCTTC
size: NA; V: TRBV4-3; length: 18; J: TRBJ1-6; D: NA; CDR3: CASSQGGVLPPYNSPLHF; DNA: TGCGCCAGCAGCCAAGGAGGGGTCCTTCCCCCGTATAATTCACCCCTCCACTTT
size: NA; V: TRBV29-1; length: 12; J: TRBJ1-1; D: NA; CDR3: CSVDRGNTEAFF; DNA: TGCAGCGTTGACAGAGGGAACACTGAAGCTTTCTTT
size: few; V: TRBV5-4; length: 16; J: TRBJ1-1; D: NA; CDR3: CASSERTRLANTEAFF; DNA: TGTGCCAGCAGCGAAAGGACACGGCTCGCGAACACTGAAGCTTTCTTT
size: NA; V: TRBV9; length: 14; J: TRBJ2-3; D: NA; CDR3: CASSLHTAADTQYF; DNA: TGTGCCAGCAGCCTTCACACGGCCGCAGATACGCAGTATTTT
size: NA; V: TRBV29-1; length: 13; J: TRBJ1-4; D: NA; CDR3: CSVGRTTGEKLFF; DNA: TGCAGCGTTGGCCGCACTACAGGGGAAAAACTGTTTTTT
size: NA; V: TRBV11-3; length: 14; J: TRBJ1-1; D: TRBD1; CDR3: CASSIGGENTEAFF; DNA: TGTGCCAGCAGCATAGGGGGCGAGAACACTGAAGCTTTCTTT
size: NA; V: TRBV5-1; length: 15; J: TRBJ2-1; D: NA; CDR3: CASSEGRGTGDEQFF; DNA: TGCGCCAGCAGCGAGGGCCGGGGCACCGGGGATGAGCAGTTCTTC
size: NA; V: TRBV2; length: 14; J: TRBJ2-5; D: NA; CDR3: CASSPGTSSETQYF; DNA: TGTGCCAGCAGTCCAGGTACTAGCAGCGAGACCCAGTACTTC
size: NA; V: TRBV29-1; length: 12; J: TRBJ2-7; D: NA; CDR3: CSVSFDHYEQYF; DNA: TGCAGCGTTTCTTTCGACCACTACGAGCAGTACTTC
size: NA; V: TRBV7-8; length: 13; J: TRBJ1-2; D: TRBD1; CDR3: CASSSDRVYGYTF; DNA: TGTGCCAGCAGCTCGGACAGGGTGTATGGCTACACCTTC
size: NA; V: TRBV19; length: 16; J: TRBJ1-1; D: TRBD1; CDR3: CASSPIQGTKNTEAFF; DNA: TGTGCCAGTAGTCCCATACAGGGGACCAAGAACACTGAAGCTTTCTTT
size: NA; V: TRBV19; length: 13; J: TRBJ1-5; D: NA; CDR3: CASSITLGASQHF; DNA: TGTGCCAGTAGTATAACCCTGGGGGCAAGTCAGCATTTT